This is a list of T cell receptor beta chains from one sample in a study of blood T cell dynamics during melanoma immunotherapy. Measured with immunoSEQ multiplex PCR; TCRdb has only the in-frame clones, and not every one. This sample has roughly 12,000 clones, with 84% found just once. This specimen was blood, taken from a patient treated with checkpoint blockade. All receptors derive from a human donor with melanoma. Both conserved end residues are trimmed from each CDR3. The order of the fields is clone size, V gene, CDR3 protein. Only some rows state a clone size, as once, few, many or a class for expanded clones.

size: NA; V: TRBV11-3; CDR3: ASSSGTGGAYNEQF
size: NA; V: TRBV28; CDR3: ATTGYSTGELF
size: NA; V: TRBV7-2; CDR3: ASSLGFRAYEQY
size: NA; V: TRBV18; CDR3: ASSPLGGDGYT
size: NA; V: TRBV5-1; CDR3: ASSRAGSPLH
size: once; V: TRBV7-2; CDR3: ASSLGLGTTGELF
size: NA; V: TRBV5-4; CDR3: ASSLGTGEKDTQY
size: NA; V: TRBV7-6; CDR3: ASSIGAGELF
size: NA; V: TRBV6-6; CDR3: ASSRTGRNTDTQY
size: NA; V: TRBV28; CDR3: ASSLERGGTDTQY
size: NA; V: TRBV7-2; CDR3: ASRPGSRGHEQY
size: NA; V: TRBV28; CDR3: ASSPFEGYNEQF
size: NA; V: TRBV11-2; CDR3: ASSLDGGGGTDTQY
size: NA; V: TRBV25-1; CDR3: ASSEGRMNTEAF
size: NA; V: TRBV7-2; CDR3: ASSLGPGRRMDNYGYT
size: NA; V: TRBV29-1; CDR3: SARPTRDTGELF
size: few; V: TRBV4-1; CDR3: ASSRKDSNSYNEQF
size: NA; V: TRBV19; CDR3: ASSTTGGWDEQY
size: NA; V: TRBV28; CDR3: ASSTATGGGGYSNQPQH
size: NA; V: TRBV2; CDR3: ASSPPGTGINEQF
size: NA; V: TRBV6-5; CDR3: ASSQTGRSSYEQY
size: NA; V: TRBV19; CDR3: ASSISGPSYEQY
size: NA; V: TRBV7-2; CDR3: ASRTGSSTDTQY
size: NA; V: TRBV5-6; CDR3: AAGSGANVLT
size: NA; V: TRBV7-3; CDR3: ASSYSQGVSYNEQF
size: NA; V: TRBV5-1; CDR3: ASSLGPGTTNTEAF
size: NA; V: TRBV7-9; CDR3: ASSWERGDTDTQY
size: once; V: TRBV6-5; CDR3: ASSYSSSIGWTF
size: NA; V: TRBV6-5; CDR3: ASSLRRDSYEQY
size: NA; V: TRBV6-1; CDR3: ASSGDRDTEAF
size: NA; V: TRBV6-1; CDR3: ASSEGTGGNSPLH
size: NA; V: TRBV27; CDR3: ASSFAGGSGGYT
size: once; V: TRBV14; CDR3: ASSLAGMNTEAF
size: once; V: TRBV6-1; CDR3: ASSEGGTSALYEQY
size: few; V: TRBV29-1; CDR3: SVGTDDGYT
size: NA; V: TRBV21-1; CDR3: ASSKALGSGNSNQPQH
size: NA; V: TRBV4-2; CDR3: ASSQDRDKSTDTQY
size: once; V: TRBV27; CDR3: ASSWRLVSYNEQF
size: NA; V: TRBV4-3; CDR3: ASSQEDLTRGYT
size: NA; V: TRBV5-5; CDR3: ASSYFPGRGYT
size: NA; V: TRBV12-5; CDR3: ASGFITGRATGNTIY
size: NA; V: TRBV10-3; CDR3: AISEDREGQPQH
size: NA; V: TRBV7-2; CDR3: ASSLTSGVQETQY
size: NA; V: TRBV7-6; CDR3: ASSLGGGAFGEQY
size: NA; V: TRBV7-2; CDR3: ASSLAGGGGNTIY
size: NA; V: TRBV27; CDR3: ASRPATGMNTEAF
size: few; V: TRBV9; CDR3: ASSGEVGQPEPQH
size: NA; V: TRBV5-1; CDR3: ASSLAVSGGLLPELF
size: NA; V: TRBV11-2; CDR3: ASSPTGTIGGYT
size: NA; V: TRBV27; CDR3: ASRGTVYNSPLH
size: NA; V: TRBV9; CDR3: ASSFDTNTEAF